This TCR beta chain was sequenced in a study of OX40 agonist ivuxolimab in advanced cancers. Study in general: Participants averaged approximately 65 years of age (range about 23 to 79) and were roughly 83% male.

CDR3 size: 16 residues. The germline gives CDR1 SNHLY, CDR2 FYNNEI. After removal of 6 bases from V and 5 bases from J, the junction contained 9 bases not matched to a gene. Repertoires were generated with immunoSEQ multiplex PCR, while TCRdb's copy carries only in-frame clones and drops some. The table records about 77,000 clones, roughly nine tenths of them present only once. The chain employs TRBV2 and TRBJ2-2, with 10 bases identical to TRBD2. Sequencing was performed on CD4+ or CD8+ T cells sorted from blood, taken in a trial of the OX40 agonist ivuxolimab. This TCR was sampled from an adult with an advanced solid tumor such as melanoma, head and neck, liver or kidney cancer. CDR3 sequence: CASSTPSGSWTGELFF. CDR3 DNA sequence: TGTGCCAGCAGCACTCCTAGCGGGAGTTGGACCGGGGAGCTGTTTTTT.